Below, 31 T cell receptor beta chains from the same sample are listed, as sequenced in a study of cytomegalovirus exposure and HLA in healthy donors. 60 Vbeta and 13 Jbeta primers were used in PCR. TCRdb's table, derived via immunoSEQ multiplex PCR, lists solely in-frame clones and lacks some. Of about 160,000 clones in the sample, 82% were seen once. What was sequenced was PBMCs. The origin of the receptors is a girl aged 2-9 years in good health and CMV-seropositive.

This sequence joins TRBV5-6 and TRBJ2-1, with TRBD2 identical over 11 bases. Germline V gene data show CDR1 as SGHDT and CDR2 as YYEEEE. J was trimmed by 6 bases and V by 2 bases; bases with no gene match: 1. The CDR3 extends over 14 amino acids. The CDR3 DNA reads TGTGCCAGCAGCTTTAGCGGGAGGGCCAATGAGCAGTTCTTC. Protein: CASSFSGRANEQFF.

This clone was counted a single time. This rearrangement joins TRBV6-1 to TRBJ2-1; 7 bases are shared with TRBD1. This CDR3 comprises 15 residues. The V and J ends lost 6 bases and 6 bases, in that order; junction bases with no gene match: 11. Per germline, CDR1 MNHNS and CDR2 SASEGT. The CDR3 reads CASRVRGPGSNEQFF. The CDR3 region has the DNA TGTGCCAGCAGAGTTAGGGGGCCAGGCAGCAATGAGCAGTTCTTC.

The chain carries TRBV2 and TRBJ2-3, with unresolved D. With 8 bases removed from V and 6 bases from J, the gap between germline ends came to 6 bases. This CDR3 has 10 amino acids. Germline-derived CDR1 and CDR2 are SNHLY and FYNNEI. The CDR3 reads CASWADTQYF. The CDR3 bases are TGTGCCAGCTGGGCCGATACGCAGTATTTT.

The gene calls are TRBV5-1 and TRBJ2-1; TRBD2 is a possible D gene (8 bases). CDR1 and CDR2 from the germline V gene are SGHRS and YFSETQ. Trimming shortened V by 0 bases and J by 4 bases, and 20 bases separated the two germline ends. This CDR3 comprises 18 residues. This CDR3 reads CASSLGQGRLAGYNEQFF. For the CDR3, the DNA is TGCGCCAGCAGCTTGGGACAGGGAAGGTTAGCGGGGTACAATGAGCAGTTCTTC. The entire variable domain, with the rest obtained from reference TRBV5-1 and TRBJ2-1, is as follows: KAGVTQTPRYLIKTRGQQVTLSCSPISGHRSVSWYQQTPGQGLQFLFEYFSETQRNKGNFPGRFSGRQFSNSRSEMNVSTLELGDSALYLCASSLGQGRLAGYNEQFFGPGTRLTVL.

This chain uses TRBV7-8 with TRBJ2-7, with D maybe TRBD1 (6 bases). V gave up 4 bases and J gave up 6 bases, with 10 bases separating them. CDR3 length: 12 amino acids. CDR1 SGHVS and CDR2 FQNEAQ come from the germline V gene. CDR3 residues: CASSSGTSEQYF. CDR3 bases: TGTGCCAGCAGCTCCGGGACAAGCGAGCAGTACTTC.

The rearrangement links TRBV9 to TRBJ2-7, with D perhaps TRBD2 (6 bases). Germline CDR1 is SGDLS and CDR2 is YYNGEE. CDR3 length: 15 amino acids. V shed 3 bases and J shed 7 bases, with 20 bases lying between them. In DNA, the CDR3 is TGTGCCAGCAGCGGGGCGGGTCCCTACCGGGGGGAGCAGTACTTC. Protein sequence: CASSGAGPYRGEQYF.

The chain couples TRBV9 to TRBJ2-1; D not certain. The CDR3 has 12 residues. Looked up from germline, CDR1 is SGDLS and CDR2 is YYNGEE. The V gene lost 7 bases and the J gene lost 9 bases, with 14 bases spanning the gap. The CDR3 here is CASGLSRSEQFF. The CDR3 bases are TGTGCCAGCGGCTTATCAAGGAGTGAGCAGTTCTTC.

J is TRBJ2-1 and V is TRBV28, with D possibly matching TRBD2 (6 bases). Trimming left V 4 bases short and J 7 bases short, with 23 bases between. From germline, CDR1 is MDHEN and CDR2 SYDVKM. There are 17 residues in the CDR3. CDR3 sequence: CASSYPLWGTYLNEQFF. The CDR3 nucleotides are TGTGCCAGCAGTTACCCCCTCTGGGGGACTTACCTAAATGAGCAGTTCTTC.

The chain is built from TRBV28 and TRBJ1-2; 7 bases align to TRBD1. In germline, CDR1 is MDHEN, CDR2 SYDVKM. The CDR3 has 12 residues. J gave up 10 bases and V 2 bases, and 4 bases lay outside the gene matches. DNA for the CDR3: TGTGCCAGCAGTTTAGGGGACAGTTACTACACCTTC. Residues: CASSLGDSYYTF.

This chain joins TRBV4-2 and TRBJ2-5; D is perhaps TRBD1 (5 bases). The CDR3 consists of 15 residues. V shed 0 bases and J shed 5 bases, with 13 bases lying between them. The germline V gene has CDR1 LGHNA and CDR2 YNFKEQ. DNA for the CDR3: TGTGCCAGCAGCCAAGAAGGAGTGACAGTGGAGACCCAGTACTTC. Amino acid sequence: CASSQEGVTVETQYF.

The chain employs TRBV7-9 and TRBJ2-7, with a weak D call TRBD1 (6 bases). The V gene lost 5 bases and the J gene lost 6 bases, with 11 bases spanning the gap. Germline lookup yields CDR1 SEHNR and CDR2 FQNEAQ (reference sequence). The CDR3 is 12 amino acids. The CDR3 DNA reads TGTGCCAGCAGCGAGGAACAGGGCGAGCAGTACTTC. As protein: CASSEEQGEQYF.

The V gene is TRBV19, the J gene TRBJ2-5; TRBD2 aligns across 7 bases. Germline CDR1 LNHDA, CDR2 SQIVND (reference sequence). V shed 5 bases, J shed 3 bases, and the junction held 6 bases outside the gene matches. CDR3 size: 14 residues. The DNA of the CDR3 is TGTGCCAGTAGTGGGGGAGCGGGGAAAGAGACCCAGTACTTC. It is translated as CASSGGAGKETQYF.

The table lists this clone with a count of one. The chain combines TRBV7-9 with TRBJ2-6; 11 positions match TRBD1. The CDR3 sequence is 19 residues long. Germline assignment: CDR1 SEHNR and CDR2 FQNEAQ (reference sequence). Trimming at V came to 4 bases and at J to 3 bases, leaving 11 bases not matched to a gene. CDR3 coding DNA: TGTGCCAGCAGCTCTACCGGGACAGGGGGGAAAGTTGGGGCCAACGTCCTGACTTTC. It is translated as CASSSTGTGGKVGANVLTF. Together with reference TRBV7-9 and TRBJ2-6, the CDR3 gives the full variable domain: DTGVSQNPRHKITKRGQNVTFRCDPISEHNRLYWYRQTLGQGPEFLTYFQNEAQLEKSRLLSDRFSAERPKGSFSTLEIQRTEQGDSAMYLCASSSTGTGGKVGANVLTFGAGSRLTVL.

The chain combines TRBV7-3 with TRBJ1-2; no definite D call. V was clipped by 3 bases and J by 0 bases, with 14 bases between them. Germline assignment: CDR1 SGHTA and CDR2 FQGTGA. The CDR3 extends over 16 amino acids. The CDR3 loop is CASSFPPGSANYGYTF. CDR3 DNA: TGTGCCAGCAGCTTTCCCCCGGGGTCTGCTAACTATGGCTACACCTTC.

The CDR3 bases are TGTGCCAGCAGTCACAGGGGGCGGCGTGGCACTGAAGCTTTCTTT. Translation gives CASSHRGRRGTEAFF. The genes are TRBV27 and TRBJ1-1; 9 bases map to TRBD1. The ends lost 5 bases at V and 4 bases at J; junction bases unmatched: 8. The germline gives CDR1 MNHEY, CDR2 SMNVEV (reference sequence). The CDR3 sequence is 15 residues long.

The chain couples TRBV30 to TRBJ1-2, with a weak D call TRBD1 (5 bases). Between the trimmed V and J ends, which lost 4 bases and 4 bases, there was a span of 19 bases. CDR1 is GTSNPN and CDR2 is SVGIG in the germline V gene (reference sequence). The CDR3 has 15 residues. The CDR3 DNA follows: TGTGCCTGGACCACGGACACGGCTATCCTCTATGGCTACACCTTC. The encoded protein is CAWTTDTAILYGYTF.

This sequence joins TRBV15 and TRBJ2-1, with TRBD2 matching over 7 bases. The CDR3 has 16 residues. With 4 bases clipped from V and 6 bases from J, the junction kept 12 bases outside the gene matches. The germline gives CDR1 LNHNV, CDR2 YYDKDF (reference sequence). The DNA of the CDR3 is TGTGCCACCAGCACCCCACTAGCGCATGTAATCAATGAGCAGTTCTTC. This encodes CATSTPLAHVINEQFF.

V gene TRBV10-3 combines with J gene TRBJ1-1; 9 nucleotides match TRBD1. The CDR3 contains 15 residues. The germline gives CDR1 ENHRY, CDR2 SYGVKD. V was clipped by 7 bases and J by 6 bases; unmatched bases: 12. CDR3 loop: CAITSGTGPGAEAFF. In nucleotides, the CDR3 is TGTGCCATCACCTCCGGGACAGGGCCGGGGGCTGAAGCTTTCTTT.

The chain joins TRBV6-5 to TRBJ1-5; 8 bases align to TRBD1. J lost 4 bases, V lost 0 bases, and 2 bases had no gene match. There are 15 residues in the CDR3. Germline CDR1 MNHEY, CDR2 SVGAGI. CDR3 region: CASSYSRTGNQPQHF. The CDR3 bases are TGTGCCAGCAGTTACTCGAGGACAGGGAATCAGCCCCAGCATTTT.

This rearrangement joins TRBV30 to TRBJ1-1; D is unresolved. The CDR3 is 13 amino acids. Germline-derived CDR1 and CDR2 are GTSNPN and SVGIG (reference sequence). V was trimmed by 4 bases and J by 0 bases, leaving 9 bases between them. As DNA, the CDR3 is TGTGCCTGGACGAGATTTGTGAACACTGAAGCTTTCTTT. This sequence encodes CAWTRFVNTEAFF.

This chain joins TRBV7-3 and TRBJ2-3; 7 bases match TRBD2. The CDR3 totals 13 residues. Trimming cost V 5 bases and J 3 bases; bases outside gene matches: 2. Germline V gene sequence: CDR1 SGHTA, CDR2 FQGTGA. The CDR3 region is CASSDGGTDTQYF. The DNA of the CDR3 is TGTGCCAGCAGCGACGGGGGGACAGATACGCAGTATTTT.

This clone was seen only once. This chain connects TRBV9 to TRBJ2-1; 16 nucleotides match TRBD2. CDR3 length equals 17 residues. J was trimmed by 10 bases and V by 3 bases; bases with no gene match: 10. From germline, CDR1 is SGDLS and CDR2 YYNGEE. As DNA, the CDR3 is TGTGCCAGCAGCGAGGGAATGGGACTAGCGGGAGGGAAGGAGCAGTTCTTC. Translated, it gives CASSEGMGLAGGKEQFF.

A note on this clone: The junction and the germline gene differ at one end; a read error may be behind it. The chain couples TRBV6-6 to TRBJ1-2; 11 bases are shared with TRBD1. Germline-derived CDR1 and CDR2 are MNHNY and SVGAGI (reference sequence). This CDR3 spans 13 amino acids. CDR3 sequence: CASSLPGTGGFEF. The DNA for the CDR3 is TGTGCCAGCAGCCTCCCCGGGACAGGGGGGTTTGAGTTC.

The chain carries TRBV6-4 and TRBJ2-3, with D maybe TRBD2 (5 bases). V dropped 4 bases and J dropped 0 bases, with 11 bases sitting between them. Germline V gene data show CDR1 as MRHNA and CDR2 as SNTAGT. The CDR3 is 15 amino acids. CDR3 DNA sequence: TGTGCCAGCAGTGTAGGAGGCCTAAGCACAGATACGCAGTATTTT. This sequence encodes CASSVGGLSTDTQYF.

The J gene is TRBJ2-1, the V gene TRBV13; TRBD2 agrees at 10 bases. CDR3 length: 19 amino acids. Trimming cost V 0 bases and J 6 bases; bases outside gene matches: 14. Per the germline V gene, CDR1 is PRHDT and CDR2 is FYEKMQ (reference sequence). In DNA, the CDR3 is TGTGCCAGCAGCTTAGGTGGTCTAGCGGGAGTTGTGTTACGCAATGAGCAGTTCTTC. It is translated as CASSLGGLAGVVLRNEQFF.

The chain's CDR3 is CASSLARGMIHEQYF. As DNA, the CDR3 is TGTGCCAGCAGCTTAGCCCGGGGAATGATCCACGAGCAGTACTTC. The rearrangement links TRBV11-1 to TRBJ2-7, with D possibly being TRBD2 (5 bases). The V end lost 0 bases, the J end lost 5 bases, and 14 bases lay between the germline ends. This CDR3 has 15 residues. Germline V gene lookup returns CDR1 SGHAT and CDR2 FQDESV (reference sequence).

The gene calls are TRBV4-2 and TRBJ2-1, with 11 bases identical to TRBD2. The germline V gene has CDR1 LGHNA and CDR2 YNFKEQ. Trimming at V came to 3 bases and at J to 3 bases, leaving 10 bases not matched to a gene. This CDR3 comprises 18 residues. DNA of the CDR3: TGTGCCAGCAGCCACTCTTCCGGGACTAGCGGCCTCTACAATGAGCAGTTCTTC. It encodes CASSHSSGTSGLYNEQFF.

This chain links TRBV5-1 with TRBJ2-1; D is possibly TRBD2 (5 bases). The CDR3 extends over 15 amino acids. CDR1 is SGHRS, CDR2 YFSETQ, per germline. Trimming pared 4 bases from V and 3 bases from J, leaving 14 bases between. CDR3 residues: CASSPNPRDYNEQFF. As DNA, the CDR3 is TGCGCCAGCAGCCCGAACCCCCGGGACTACAATGAGCAGTTCTTC.

This clone has a single count. V and J are TRBV4-1 and TRBJ2-7; TRBD1 might be the D (5 bases). The CDR3 runs 14 residues. Germline V gene lookup returns CDR1 MGHRA and CDR2 YSYEKL. Trimming stripped 4 bases from V and 0 bases from J, with 10 bases between. The DNA of the CDR3 is TGCGCCAGCAGCCCTATTGACAGCTCCTACGAGCAGTACTTC. Amino acids: CASSPIDSSYEQYF.

V and J are TRBV6-1 and TRBJ2-1, with D perhaps matching TRBD1 (6 bases). V gave up 1 base and J gave up 11 bases, with 12 bases separating them. The CDR3 loop spans 13 amino acids. CDR1 MNHNS and CDR2 SASEGT come from the germline V gene. The CDR3 DNA reads TGTGCCAGCAGTGAAGGTTACAGGGACCAGCAGTTCTTC. As protein: CASSEGYRDQQFF.

This chain connects TRBV6-1 to TRBJ1-2; 7 nucleotides line up with TRBD1. The CDR3 extends over 15 amino acids. Germline V lookup: CDR1 MNHNS, CDR2 SASEGT. The trim removed 6 bases at V and 8 bases at J, leaving 15 bases unmatched. As DNA, the CDR3 is TGTGCCAGCAGGACCCCCGACAGGGAAGTAGGAGGCTACACCTTC. Its translation: CASRTPDREVGGYTF.